The present TCR beta chain was sequenced within a study of T cell responses to AZD1222 COVID-19 vaccine. General study points: Repertoires in all cases were sampled only once the peak T cell response had passed. Donors were mostly white British, more females; clonal diversity possibly underestimated. Only six or seven AZD1222 recipients tested seropositive at baseline.

About this clone: Antigen specificity is unknown.

Libraries were prepared by immunoSEQ multiplex PCR; TCRdb keeps only in-frame clonotypes and omits some of them. The sample has about 150,000 clones, 90% seen once. The CDR3 sequence is 14 residues long. The germline V gene has CDR1 KGHSH and CDR2 LQKENI. Unmatched junction bases numbered 10, after V lost 6 bases and J lost 6 bases. The source of this sequence is an adult who received the AZD1222 COVID-19 vaccine. The chain links TRBV18 to TRBJ1-2; 7 bases line up with TRBD1. The starting material was peripheral blood, obtained 28 days after the second AZD1222 dose. The CDR3 DNA reads as TGTGCCAGCTCCGAACAGGGGACTCGGGATGGCTACACCTTC. It translates to CASSEQGTRDGYTF.